This T cell receptor (beta chain) was profiled in a study of T-cell memory formation after mild COVID-19. At the level of the study: Clusters were largely donor specific.

TCR alpha and TCR beta cDNA libraries carrying sample barcodes and UMIs were produced by 5'RACE using constant-segment primers. A single record per CDR3 protein comes from TCRdb applying MiXCR to the 5' RACE reads. The data show about 180,000 distinct CDR3 sequences, 16% seen once. This clonotype was observed many times. Its antigen is currently unknown. A junction boundary mismatches the germline segment, possibly from a read error. The CDR3 covers 17 residues. Germline loops: CDR1 DFQATT, CDR2 SNEGSKA (reference sequence). Study observations and caveats: Chiefly within CM and EM were the contracting CD4+ clones; CD8+ ones were within EMRA. Contracting clones from day 15 to 85 had balanced CD4/CD8; later expanders favoured CD4+.

The sequenced sample consisted of PBMCs or a T cell subset sorted from them (not recorded which). The receptor's source is an adult woman who had mild COVID-19 (a few samples of this study predate the infection). Cell type and time point are not known. The chain carries TRBV20-1 and TRBJ1-1; D gene ambiguous. The CDR3 DNA reads as TGCAGTGCTAGAGACTCGGGAGGTTTGGGATTGAAGACTGAAGCTTTCTTT. Protein: CSARDSGGLGLKTEAFF.